This T cell receptor beta chain is drawn from a study of cytomegalovirus exposure and HLA in healthy donors. Study results and caveats: Subsequent analysis found a tendency for first-cohort TCR clusters to co-occur within the 90 to 150 validation repertoires. Researchers catalogued some 160 TCR beta chains as cytomegalovirus-associated.

The 120-subject validation cohort, separate from the roughly 700-subject first cohort, included the donors. Notes on this clone: What it recognizes is unknown.

Repertoires were generated with immunoSEQ multiplex PCR, while TCRdb's copy carries only in-frame clones and drops some. The sample includes roughly 60,000 clones, 85% to 95% of them seen just once. The CDR3 covers 15 residues. V gave up 4 bases and J gave up 5 bases; unmatched junction bases: 5. Germline V gene lookup returns CDR1 SGHAT and CDR2 FQNNGV. Sequenced material: PBMCs. This clonotype was sampled from a man aged 18 to 35 in good health and CMV-seronegative. This chain connects TRBV11-2 to TRBJ2-1, with 10 bases identical to TRBD2. The CDR3 sequence: CASSYEREGHNEQFF. DNA for the CDR3: TGTGCCAGCAGCTATGAGCGGGAGGGGCACAATGAGCAGTTCTTC.